These 5 T cell receptor beta chains were sequenced from one sample in a study of blood T cell repertoires in COVID-19 (dated by TCRdb to 2020 to 2022). The library was prepared using the immunoSEQ multiplex PCR assay. TCRdb mirrors the immuneACCESS table, restricted to in-frame sequences. Some clones are absent from its copies; in checked studies, under half trace to an unresolved V gene, and the reason for the others is unknown. A total of approximately 400,000 clones appear in this sample, roughly 86% of them only once. The ten top clones hold under 1.2% of the sample. Sequenced: peripheral blood. These receptors all come from a human donor with acute or convalescent COVID-19. The donor label of this sample is uncertain.

The V gene is TRBV3-1 (or the pseudogene TRBV3-2), the J gene TRBJ2-1; the match to TRBD2 covers 9 bases. J gave up 4 bases and V 6 bases, and 7 bases lay outside the gene matches. The germline V gene encodes CDR1 LGHDT and CDR2 YNNKEL (reference sequence). The CDR3 length is 15 residues. CDR3 nucleotides: TGTGCCAGCAGGCGCTTAGCGGGAGTGTACAATGAGCAGTTCTTC. Translated: CASRRLAGVYNEQFF.

The chain joins TRBV6-4 to TRBJ2-1; TRBD2 agrees at 14 bases. CDR1 and CDR2 from the germline V gene are MRHNA and SNTAGT. CDR3 length: 19 amino acids. The V segment lost 3 bases and the J segment 1 base; nucleotides outside the gene matches: 8. The CDR3 here is CASSERGTSGGGSYNEQFF. CDR3 sequence (DNA): TGTGCCAGCAGTGAACGCGGGACTAGCGGGGGAGGATCCTACAATGAGCAGTTCTTC.

The CDR3 spells CASSRDGAWEQFF. The CDR3 DNA follows: TGTGCCAGCAGCCGCGACGGAGCATGGGAGCAGTTCTTC. The chain links TRBV3-1 (or the pseudogene TRBV3-2) to TRBJ2-1; D is undetermined. Germline loops: CDR1 LGHDT, CDR2 YNNKEL (reference sequence). The CDR3 extends over 13 amino acids. V lost 4 bases, J lost 10 bases, and 14 bases lay in between.

CDR3 protein: CASSQYRGREGPLAKNIQYF. DNA of the CDR3: TGTGCCAGCAGCCAGTATCGGGGGCGGGAGGGGCCACTAGCCAAAAACATTCAGTACTTC. The V call is TRBV3-1 (or the pseudogene TRBV3-2), the J call TRBJ2-4; 9 nucleotides agree with TRBD2. The CDR3 extends over 20 amino acids. V was clipped by 3 bases and J by 0 bases; unmatched bases: 15. The germline V gene encodes CDR1 LGHDT and CDR2 YNNKEL (reference sequence).

The chain links TRBV19 to TRBJ2-5; 7 bases align to TRBD1. Trimming removed 5 bases from V and 4 bases from J; junction bases left unmatched: 7. Germline CDR1 LNHDA, CDR2 SQIVND (reference sequence). CDR3 length equals 14 residues. CDR3 nucleotide sequence: TGTGCCAGTAGTGCCCGACAGGGCCCAGAGACCCAGTACTTC. This sequence encodes CASSARQGPETQYF.